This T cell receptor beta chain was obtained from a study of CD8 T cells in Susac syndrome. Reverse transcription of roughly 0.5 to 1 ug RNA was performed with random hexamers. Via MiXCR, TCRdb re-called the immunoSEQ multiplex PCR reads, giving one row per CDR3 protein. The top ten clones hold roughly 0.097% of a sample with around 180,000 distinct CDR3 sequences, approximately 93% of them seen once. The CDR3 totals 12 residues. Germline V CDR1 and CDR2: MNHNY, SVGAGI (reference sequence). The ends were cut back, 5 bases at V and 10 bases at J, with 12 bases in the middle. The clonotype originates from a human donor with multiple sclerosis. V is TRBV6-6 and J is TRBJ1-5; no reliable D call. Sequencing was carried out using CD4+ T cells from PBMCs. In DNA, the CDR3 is TGTGCCAGCAGTCAACCAGGATTCCCCCAGCATTTT. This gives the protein CASSQPGFPQHF.